This TCR beta chain was obtained from a study of T cells in Graves' hyperthyroidism and ophthalmopathy. This clonotype was recorded at least ten times. This sequence may be a read error, since a much larger clone differs from it by one base. TCR beta CDR3 regions were amplified from RNA. Carried out on the TCR CDR3, a first-round RT-PCR used the HTBI primer set. MiXCR, applied by TCRdb to the multiplex PCR reads, yields one record per CDR3 protein. The data show about 300,000 distinct CDR3 sequences, with about 25% seen just once and roughly a quarter held by the top ten. The TCR comes from a middle-aged man with Graves' hyperthyroidism that later progressed to Graves' ophthalmopathy. The specimen was blood.

The CDR3 DNA follows: TGTGCCAGCATCGCAGGGGGCCACACTGAAGCTTCCTTT. Protein sequence: CASIAGGHTEASF. The gene calls are TRBV12-3 or TRBV12-4 and TRBJ1-1; 8 bases match TRBD1. This CDR3 spans 13 amino acids.